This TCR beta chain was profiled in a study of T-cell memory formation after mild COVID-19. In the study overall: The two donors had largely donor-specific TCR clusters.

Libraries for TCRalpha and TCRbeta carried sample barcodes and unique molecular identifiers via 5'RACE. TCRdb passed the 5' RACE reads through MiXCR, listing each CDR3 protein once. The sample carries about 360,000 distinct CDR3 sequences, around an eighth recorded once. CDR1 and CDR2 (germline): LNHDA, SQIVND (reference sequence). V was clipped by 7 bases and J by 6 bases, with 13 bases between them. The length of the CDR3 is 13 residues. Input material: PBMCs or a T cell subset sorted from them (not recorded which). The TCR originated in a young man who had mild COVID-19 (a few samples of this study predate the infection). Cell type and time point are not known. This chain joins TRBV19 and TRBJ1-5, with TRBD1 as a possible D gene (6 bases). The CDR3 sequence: CASNLQGGQPQHF. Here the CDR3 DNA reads TGTGCCAGTAATCTACAGGGAGGTCAGCCCCAGCATTTT.